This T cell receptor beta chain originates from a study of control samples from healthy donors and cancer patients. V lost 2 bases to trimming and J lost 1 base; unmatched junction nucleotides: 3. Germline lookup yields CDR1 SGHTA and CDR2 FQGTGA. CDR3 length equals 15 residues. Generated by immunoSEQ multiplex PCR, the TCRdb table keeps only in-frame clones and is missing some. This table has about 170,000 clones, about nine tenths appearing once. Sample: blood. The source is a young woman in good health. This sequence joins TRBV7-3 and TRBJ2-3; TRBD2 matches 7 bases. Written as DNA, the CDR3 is TGTGCCAGCAGCTTAGCGGGAGCCCGCACAGATACGCAGTATTTT. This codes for CASSLAGARTDTQYF.